This TCR beta chain is drawn from a study of blood T cells in healthy people across ages. In regard to this clonotype: A much larger clone differs by one base, so this may be a read error.

The authors ran a second PCR of roughly 6 to 12 cycles using a sample-barcoded 5' primer and a J-beta primer mix. TCRdb recomputed calls from the 5' RACE reads with MiXCR, one row per CDR3 protein. The sample lists more than 800,000 distinct CDR3 sequences; 25% to 35% were seen once. There are 12 residues in the CDR3. Trimming removed 7 bases from V and 10 bases from J, with 14 bases in between. Per germline, CDR1 SNHLY and CDR2 FYNNEI. The TCR sequence derives from a woman older than 75 in good health. Sequencing was done on a sample of blood. The rearrangement links TRBV2 to TRBJ2-1; D might be TRBD1 or TRBD2, each matching 5 bases. The CDR3 bases are TGTGCCAGCACGCGGGTTCGGGACGAGCAGTTCTTC. It encodes CASTRVRDEQFF.